The 2 T cell receptor beta chains given below trace back to one sample, sequenced in a study of T-cell reconstitution after alpha-beta-depleted transplantation in children. Library preparation (for TCRbeta) was performed with unique molecular identifiers. MiXCR, run by TCRdb on the PCR reads, gives a single entry per CDR3 protein. The sample has 440,000 or so distinct CDR3 sequences; about 45% are singletons. The sample was PBMCs, taken before TCRalphabeta/CD19-depleted stem cell transplant. The receptors here all came from a girl aged 2-10 years with aplastic anemia, due to receive a stem cell transplant.

The rearrangement uses TRBV30 and TRBJ2-1; unclear D gene. The V end was cut by 4 bases, the J end by 6 bases, with 10 bases between. Germline V CDR1 and CDR2: GTSNPN, SVGIG (reference sequence). The CDR3 covers 12 residues. The CDR3: CAWTRGRNEQFF. Here the CDR3 DNA reads TGTGCCTGGACTAGAGGACGCAATGAGCAGTTCTTC.

This clonotype was found a few times. The chain combines TRBV2 with TRBJ2-3; 9 nucleotides line up with TRBD2. J gave up 8 bases and V 7 bases, and 13 bases lay outside the gene matches. The CDR3 sequence is 15 residues long. Germline CDR1 and CDR2: SNHLY and FYNNEI. The CDR3 is CASTPIAGERSTQYF. The CDR3, as DNA: TGTGCCAGCACCCCTATAGCGGGAGAAAGGAGTACGCAGTATTTT.